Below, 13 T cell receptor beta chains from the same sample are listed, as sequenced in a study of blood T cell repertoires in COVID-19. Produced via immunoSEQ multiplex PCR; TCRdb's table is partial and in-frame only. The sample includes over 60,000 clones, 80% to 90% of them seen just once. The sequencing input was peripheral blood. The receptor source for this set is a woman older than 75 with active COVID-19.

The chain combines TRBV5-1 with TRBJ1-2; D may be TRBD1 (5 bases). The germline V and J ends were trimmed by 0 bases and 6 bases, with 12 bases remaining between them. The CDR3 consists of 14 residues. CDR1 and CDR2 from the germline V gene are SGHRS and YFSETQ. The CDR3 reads CASSLVASGNGYTF. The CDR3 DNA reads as TGCGCCAGCAGCTTGGTGGCTTCAGGGAATGGCTACACCTTC.

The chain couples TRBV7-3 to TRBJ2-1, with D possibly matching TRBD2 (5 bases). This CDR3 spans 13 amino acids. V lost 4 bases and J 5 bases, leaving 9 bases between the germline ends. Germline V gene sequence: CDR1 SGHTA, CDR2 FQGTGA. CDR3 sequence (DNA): TGTGCCAGCAGCTCCACTAGAAACAATGAGCAGTTCTTC. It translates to CASSSTRNNEQFF.

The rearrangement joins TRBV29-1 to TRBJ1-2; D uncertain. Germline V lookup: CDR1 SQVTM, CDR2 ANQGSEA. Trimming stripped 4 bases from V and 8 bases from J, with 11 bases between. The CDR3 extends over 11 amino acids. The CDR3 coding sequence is TGCAGCGTTGTAGAGGGCGGGGGCTACACCTTC. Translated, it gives CSVVEGGGYTF.

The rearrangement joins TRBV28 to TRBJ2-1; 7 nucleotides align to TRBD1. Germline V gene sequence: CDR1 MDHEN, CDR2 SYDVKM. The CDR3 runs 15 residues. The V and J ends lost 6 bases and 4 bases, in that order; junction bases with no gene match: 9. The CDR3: CASSPIVRGYNEQFF. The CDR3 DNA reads TGTGCCAGCAGCCCGATTGTCAGGGGGTACAATGAGCAGTTCTTC.

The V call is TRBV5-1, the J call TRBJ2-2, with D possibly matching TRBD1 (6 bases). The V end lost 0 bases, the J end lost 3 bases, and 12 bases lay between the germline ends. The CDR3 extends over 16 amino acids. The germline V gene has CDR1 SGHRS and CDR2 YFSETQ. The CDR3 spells CASSLVSGEHTGELFF. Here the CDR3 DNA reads TGCGCCAGCAGCTTGGTGTCAGGGGAGCACACCGGGGAGCTGTTTTTT. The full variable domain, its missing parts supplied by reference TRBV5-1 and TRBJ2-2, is KAGVTQTPRYLIKTRGQQVTLSCSPISGHRSVSWYQQTPGQGLQFLFEYFSETQRNKGNFPGRFSGRQFSNSRSEMNVSTLELGDSALYLCASSLVSGEHTGELFFGEGSRLTVL.

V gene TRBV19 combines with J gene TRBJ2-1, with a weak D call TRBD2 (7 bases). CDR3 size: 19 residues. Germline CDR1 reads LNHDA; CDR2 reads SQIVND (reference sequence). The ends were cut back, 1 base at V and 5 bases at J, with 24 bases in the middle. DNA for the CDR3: TGTGCCAGTAGTATAGCCGCTAGCGGAGGGGGGCGATCAAACAATGAGCAGTTCTTC. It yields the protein CASSIAASGGGRSNNEQFF.

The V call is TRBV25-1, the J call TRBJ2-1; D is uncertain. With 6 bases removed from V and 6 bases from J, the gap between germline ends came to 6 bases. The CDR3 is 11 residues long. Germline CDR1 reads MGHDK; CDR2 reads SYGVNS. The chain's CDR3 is CASRSFNEQFF. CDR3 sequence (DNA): TGTGCCAGCAGAAGCTTCAATGAGCAGTTCTTC.

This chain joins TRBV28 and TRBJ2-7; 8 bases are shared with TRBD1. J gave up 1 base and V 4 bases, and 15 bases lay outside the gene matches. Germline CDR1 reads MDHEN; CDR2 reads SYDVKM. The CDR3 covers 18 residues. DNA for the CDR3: TGTGCCAGCAGTTCCAGACTCGGACAGGGATCTCCTTCCTACGAGCAGTACTTC. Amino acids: CASSSRLGQGSPSYEQYF.

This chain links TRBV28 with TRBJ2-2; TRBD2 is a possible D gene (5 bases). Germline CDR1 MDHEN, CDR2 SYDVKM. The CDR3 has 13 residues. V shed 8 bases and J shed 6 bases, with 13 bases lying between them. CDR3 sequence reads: CASEGLRSGELFF. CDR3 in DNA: TGTGCCAGCGAGGGTTTGCGCTCCGGGGAGCTGTTTTTT.

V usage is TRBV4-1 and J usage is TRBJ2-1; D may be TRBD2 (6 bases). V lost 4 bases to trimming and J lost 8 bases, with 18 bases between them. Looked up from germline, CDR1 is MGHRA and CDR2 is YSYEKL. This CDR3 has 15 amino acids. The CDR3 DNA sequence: TGCGCCAGCAGCCTACGACTAGTATCCGGGGATGAGCAGTTCTTC. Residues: CASSLRLVSGDEQFF.

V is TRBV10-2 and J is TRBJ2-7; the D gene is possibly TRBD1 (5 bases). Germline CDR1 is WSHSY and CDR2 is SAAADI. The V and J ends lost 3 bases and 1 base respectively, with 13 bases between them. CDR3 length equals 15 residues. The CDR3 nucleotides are TGCGCCAGCAGTGACCAGGGCAGATTTTCCTACGAGCAGTACTTC. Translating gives CASSDQGRFSYEQYF.

The CDR3 is CASSLLDSQETQYF. The CDR3 region has the DNA TGTGCCAGCAGTTTATTGGACAGTCAAGAGACCCAGTACTTC. J is TRBJ2-5 and V is TRBV28, with D possibly being TRBD1 (6 bases). Germline values: CDR1 MDHEN, CDR2 SYDVKM. This CDR3 has 14 amino acids. The germline V and J ends were trimmed by 1 base and 2 bases, with 8 bases remaining between them.

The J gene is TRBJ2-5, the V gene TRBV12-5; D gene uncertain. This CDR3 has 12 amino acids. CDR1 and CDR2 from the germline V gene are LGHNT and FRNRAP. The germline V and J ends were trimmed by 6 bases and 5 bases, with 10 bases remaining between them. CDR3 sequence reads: CASGPRVETQYF. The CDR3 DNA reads TGTGCTAGTGGCCCTCGGGTGGAGACCCAGTACTTC.